The 22 T cell receptor beta chains listed next were all sequenced from one sample in a study of shared clonotypes between healthy human individuals. The assay was immunoSEQ multiplex PCR, and TCRdb's table has in-frame clones only and misses some. The sample includes roughly 2.6 million clones, just over 90% of them seen just once. Sequencing was performed on naive CD4+ T cells sorted from blood. Subset noted: CD45RA+ positively selected. Source of these receptors: a man between 18 and 35 years old in good health.

In its sample, this clone was seen a few times. The J gene is TRBJ1-1, the V gene TRBV20-1; D gene uncertain. V lost 4 bases to trimming and J lost 6 bases, with 9 bases between them. CDR3 length: 11 amino acids. Germline V gives CDR1 DFQATT, CDR2 SNEGSKA (reference sequence). The CDR3 nucleotides read TGCAGTGCTAAGCGGCACGCTGAAGCTTTCTTT. Encoded protein: CSAKRHAEAFF.

Notes on this clone: Compared with germline, one end of the junction differs, possibly owing to a read error. The chain links TRBV7-7 to TRBJ2-1, with TRBD2 matching 9 bases. There are 18 residues in the CDR3. Looked up from germline, CDR1 is SSHAT and CDR2 is FNYEAQ (reference sequence). CDR3 region: CASSLGLSRTSVHNEQFF. The CDR3 nucleotides are TGTGCTAGCAGCTTAGGCTTGTCCAGGACTAGCGTCCACAATGAGCAGTTCTTC.

V gene TRBV19 combines with J gene TRBJ2-3; 11 bases are a match to TRBD2. The junction had 9 bases not matched to a gene; V was cut back by 7 bases and J by 3 bases. The germline V gene has CDR1 LNHDA and CDR2 SQIVND (reference sequence). The CDR3 sequence is 16 residues long. CDR3 sequence reads: CASMPGLAEATDTQYF. CDR3 DNA: TGTGCCAGTATGCCGGGACTAGCGGAAGCAACAGATACGCAGTATTTT.

This sequence joins TRBV28 and TRBJ1-6, with TRBD1 identical over 8 bases. Per germline, CDR1 MDHEN and CDR2 SYDVKM. The CDR3 length is 17 residues. Trimming cost V 5 bases and J 0 bases; bases outside gene matches: 6. The DNA for the CDR3 is TGTGCCAGCAGTGTCGGACAGGGAAGCTCCTATAATTCACCCCTCCACTTT. This translates into CASSVGQGSSYNSPLHF.

The rearrangement uses TRBV5-1 and TRBJ1-1; D perhaps matches TRBD1 (6 bases). V lost 4 bases to trimming and J lost 6 bases, with 25 bases between them. The CDR3 length is 17 residues. Germline V gene data show CDR1 as SGHRS and CDR2 as YFSETQ. The CDR3 region is CASSVDGTSIGVAEAFF. The CDR3 bases are TGCGCCAGCAGCGTCGACGGGACATCGATAGGGGTTGCTGAAGCTTTCTTT.

The CDR3, as DNA: TGTGCCATCAGTGAGTCGTTGGAGGGTTTAGCCACCGGGGAGCTGTTTTTT. Translating gives CAISESLEGLATGELFF. The chain links TRBV10-3 to TRBJ2-2, with D possibly matching TRBD2 (6 bases). The CDR3 spans 17 residues. The V end was cut by 0 bases, the J end by 4 bases, with 15 bases between. Germline V CDR1 and CDR2: ENHRY, SYGVKD.

This clone is a singleton in its sample. V is TRBV9 and J is TRBJ2-3; D possibly matches TRBD1 or TRBD2 (6 bases each). Germline V gene sequence: CDR1 SGDLS, CDR2 YYNGEE. The ends were cut back, 0 bases at V and 1 base at J, with 15 bases in the middle. This CDR3 region has 17 residues. This CDR3 is CASSVEGGLGGTDTQYF. The CDR3 bases are TGTGCCAGCAGCGTAGAGGGGGGCCTAGGGGGCACAGATACGCAGTATTTT.

This chain uses TRBV23-1 with TRBJ1-4, with D uncertain. TRBV23-1 is an open reading frame, and its role is uncertain. Trimming took 0 bases from V and 8 from J, leaving 13 bases between them. The CDR3 is 15 amino acids. The CDR3 DNA follows: TGCGCCAGCAGTCAATCTCGGGTCCCCCACGAAAAACTGTTTTTT. This translates into CASSQSRVPHEKLFF.

In the case of this clone: A junction end diverges from the germline sequence, so it may reflect a read error. Other DNA sequences of this sample code for an identical CDR3. V usage is TRBV30 and J usage is TRBJ1-6, with 8 bases aligning to TRBD1. The CDR3 loop spans 14 amino acids. Germline assignment: CDR1 GTSNPN and CDR2 SVGIG (reference sequence). CDR3 sequence (DNA): TGTGCCTGGACAGGGACAGGACCTAATTCGCCCCTCCACTTT. Its protein product is CAWTGTGPNSPLHF.

The chain combines TRBV10-3 with TRBJ2-7, with a weak D call TRBD2 (5 bases). Per germline, CDR1 ENHRY and CDR2 SYGVKD. With 10 bases removed from V and 1 base from J, the gap between germline ends came to 11 bases. This CDR3 is 12 amino acids long. The CDR3 DNA reads TGTGCCACCAAGGACTCGTCCTACGAGCAGTACTTC. Translated: CATKDSSYEQYF.

CDR3 sequence: CASSPGPLNTGELFF. CDR3 nucleotides: TGTGCCAGCAGCCCGGGACCGCTGAACACCGGGGAGCTGTTTTTT. V is TRBV13 and J is TRBJ2-2; D could derive from TRBD1 or TRBD2 (5 bases each). Germline-derived CDR1 and CDR2 are PRHDT and FYEKMQ (reference sequence). V lost 5 bases and J lost 1, with 11 bases in between. The length of the CDR3 is 15 residues.

The rearrangement joins TRBV28 to TRBJ1-2; D unclear. Deletions cut 5 bases from V and 4 bases from J, with 20 bases between. CDR3 length equals 16 residues. The germline V gene has CDR1 MDHEN and CDR2 SYDVKM. CDR3 protein: CASSLTSRAQVYGYTF. The CDR3 coding sequence is TGTGCCAGCAGTCTAACTTCAAGGGCTCAAGTCTATGGCTACACCTTC.

The DNA for the CDR3 is TGTGCCAGCAGCGTAGGGGGGACCGAGCAGTACTTC. Its translation is CASSVGGTEQYF. The chain has TRBV9 and TRBJ2-7; the D gene could be TRBD1 or TRBD2 (5 bases each). V was trimmed by 0 bases and J by 6 bases, leaving 7 bases between them. Germline V lookup: CDR1 SGDLS, CDR2 YYNGEE. This CDR3 contains 12 residues.

This chain connects TRBV5-8 to TRBJ2-3; possibly TRBD1 for D (6 bases). This CDR3 contains 14 residues. V was cut by 5 bases and J by 0 bases, with 10 bases left in between. Germline CDR1 is SGHTS and CDR2 is YDEGEE. The CDR3 reads CASRRTVSTDTQYF. In nucleotides, the CDR3 is TGTGCCAGCAGGCGGACAGTCAGCACAGATACGCAGTATTTT. The variable domain in full, with the rest retrieved from reference TRBV5-8 and TRBJ2-3, is EAGVTQSPTHLIKTRGQQATLRCSPISGHTSVYWYQQALGLGLQFLLWYDEGEERNRGNFPPRFSGRQFPNYSSELNVNALELEDSALYLCASRRTVSTDTQYFGPGTRLTVL.

DNA of the CDR3: TGCAGCGTTGGGCCCTCAACTAATGAAAAACTGTTTTTT. This gives the protein CSVGPSTNEKLFF. The rearrangement joins TRBV29-1 to TRBJ1-4; D unresolved. Germline V CDR1 and CDR2: SQVTM, ANQGSEA. The CDR3 contains 13 residues. Trimming removed 4 bases from V and 0 bases from J, with 6 bases in between. The whole variable domain, remainder taken from reference TRBV29-1 and TRBJ1-4, is SAVISQKPSRDICQRGTSLTIQCQVDSQVTMMFWYRQQPGQSLTLIATANQGSEATYESGFVIDKFPISRPNLTFSTLTVSNMSPEDSSIYLCSVGPSTNEKLFFGSGTQLSVL.

The rearrangement links TRBV2 to TRBJ2-3; D might be TRBD1 (6 bases). In germline, CDR1 is SNHLY, CDR2 FYNNEI. The CDR3 loop spans 14 amino acids. Trimming shortened V by 8 bases and J by 0 bases, and 12 bases separated the two germline ends. CDR3 protein: CASRQAASTDTQYF. As DNA, the CDR3 is TGTGCCAGCCGACAGGCCGCTAGCACAGATACGCAGTATTTT.

V and J are TRBV14 and TRBJ2-6; D is ambiguous. The germline V and J ends were trimmed by 3 bases and 0 bases, with 6 bases remaining between them. The CDR3 has 15 residues. CDR1 and CDR2 (germline): SGHDN, FVKESK. The CDR3 region has the DNA TGTGCCAGCAGCCATGATCTCTCTGGGGCCAACGTCCTGACTTTC. Translating gives CASSHDLSGANVLTF.

The rearrangement uses TRBV9 and TRBJ2-1, with D unresolved. CDR1 SGDLS and CDR2 YYNGEE come from the germline V gene. The CDR3 is 14 amino acids. V was shortened by 3 bases and J by 3 bases, with 10 bases between the two germline ends. Here the CDR3 reads CASSGILSYNEQFF. In DNA, the CDR3 is TGTGCCAGCAGCGGGATCTTGAGCTACAATGAGCAGTTCTTC. The whole variable domain, remainder taken from reference TRBV9 and TRBJ2-1, is DSGVTQTPKHLITATGQRVTLRCSPRSGDLSVYWYQQSLDQGLQFLIQYYNGEERAKGNILERFSAQQFPDLHSELNLSSLELGDSALYFCASSGILSYNEQFFGPGTRLTVL.

The chain has TRBV28 and TRBJ1-5; the D is unclear. This CDR3 is 13 amino acids long. Germline V gene sequence: CDR1 MDHEN, CDR2 SYDVKM. V gave up 8 bases and J gave up 0 bases, with 8 bases separating them. CDR3 coding DNA: TGTGCCAGCCAAGACACTAGCAATCAGCCCCAGCATTTT. It yields the protein CASQDTSNQPQHF.

Worth noting for this clone: The sample holds other DNA sequences that translate to the same CDR3. This chain joins TRBV7-2 and TRBJ2-2; D call uncertain. Germline V gene sequence: CDR1 SGHTA, CDR2 FQGNSA. V lost 5 bases and J 0 bases, leaving 7 bases between the germline ends. This CDR3 has 14 residues. The CDR3 nucleotides are TGTGCCAGCAGCCCGCGTCCGAACACCGGGGAGCTGTTTTTT. Protein product: CASSPRPNTGELFF.

The rearrangement uses TRBV7-2 and TRBJ1-2; D is unresolved. The germline V gene encodes CDR1 SGHTA and CDR2 FQGNSA. This CDR3 is 14 amino acids long. Trimming stripped 5 bases from V and 0 bases from J, with 10 bases between. CDR3 amino acids: CASSDRTANYGYTF. CDR3 coding DNA: TGTGCCAGCAGCGACCGGACGGCTAACTATGGCTACACCTTC.

This clone was detected once. The chain uses TRBV27 and TRBJ1-2; 8 bases line up with TRBD1. The V segment lost 1 base and the J segment 8 bases; nucleotides outside the gene matches: 9. CDR1 and CDR2 (germline): MNHEY, SMNVEV (reference sequence). The CDR3 consists of 15 residues. DNA for the CDR3: TGTGCCAGCAGTTTATATAGCGGACAGGGCGGCGGCTACACCTTC. Translating gives CASSLYSGQGGGYTF.